This entry lists 12 T cell receptor beta chains sequenced from one sample in a study of T cells after yellow fever vaccination. TCRdb ran MiXCR on the 5' RACE reads and lists one entry per CDR3 protein. Counted here are a few hundred thousand distinct CDR3 sequences, approximately 16% occurring once; the ten biggest clones make up 15% to 20%. The sample here was PBMCs, taken 5 days after the first yellow fever vaccination. The receptor set was obtained from a man between 18 and 35 years old who received the YFV17D yellow fever vaccine.

This clonotype came up a few times. The chain recombines TRBV5-5 with TRBJ2-4, with D tentatively TRBD1 or TRBD2 (5 bases each). The germline CDR1 and CDR2 sequences are SGHKS and YYEKEE (reference sequence). This CDR3 region has 14 residues. V was pared by 5 bases and J by 3 bases, with 12 bases between. CDR3 bases: TGTGCCAGCAGTCCCGGGACGTACAAAAACATTCAGTACTTC. This encodes CASSPGTYKNIQYF.

The rearrangement links TRBV12-3 or TRBV12-4 to TRBJ1-4; 10 bases are shared with TRBD1. The V segment lost 6 bases and the J segment 4 bases; nucleotides outside the gene matches: 2. The CDR3 has 14 residues. In DNA, the CDR3 is TGTGCCAGCAGGGGGGACAGGGGTAATGAAAAACTGTTTTTT. It encodes CASRGDRGNEKLFF.

The DNA of the CDR3 is TGTGCCAGCAGCATCCCCAATCCTGAAGCTTTCTTT. It is translated as CASSIPNPEAFF. This chain links TRBV5-6 with TRBJ1-1; no reliable D call. V dropped 4 bases and J dropped 6 bases, with 10 bases sitting between them. The CDR3 covers 12 residues. Germline values: CDR1 SGHDT, CDR2 YYEEEE.

This clonotype has a handful of counts. This chain links TRBV27 with TRBJ2-3; D may be TRBD2 (5 bases). The germline CDR1 and CDR2 sequences are MNHEY and SMNVEV (reference sequence). The CDR3 loop spans 15 amino acids. The V end was cut by 0 bases, the J end by 4 bases, with 11 bases between. CDR3 sequence reads: CASSLSPRAPDTQYF. The CDR3 nucleotides read TGTGCCAGCAGTTTATCTCCGAGGGCACCAGATACGCAGTATTTT.

The rearrangement links TRBV19 to TRBJ2-1; 13 bases align to TRBD2. The J segment lost 6 bases and the V segment lost 9 bases, leaving 5 bases of the junction unmatched. The CDR3 sequence is 14 residues long. Looked up from germline, CDR1 is LNHDA and CDR2 is SQIVND (reference sequence). The CDR3 here is CASELAGGLNEQFF. The DNA of the CDR3 is TGTGCCAGCGAACTAGCGGGGGGGCTCAATGAGCAGTTCTTC.

J is TRBJ2-7 and V is TRBV29-1; a weak D match, TRBD1 (6 bases). Germline CDR1 SQVTM, CDR2 ANQGSEA. The CDR3 has 13 residues. Trimming cost V 5 bases and J 6 bases, with 17 bases left between them. The DNA for the CDR3 is TGCAGCGTTCATGAACAGGGATTAACCGAGCAGTACTTC. Translation: CSVHEQGLTEQYF.

This clonotype was counted between two and nine times. This chain connects TRBV10-3 to TRBJ2-7, with D maybe TRBD1 (5 bases). The CDR3 consists of 12 residues. CDR1 and CDR2 (germline): ENHRY, SYGVKD. V lost 9 bases and J lost 2, with 11 bases in between. The CDR3 DNA reads as TGTGCCATAGCCGCAGGGACCTACGAGCAGTACTTC. Encoded protein: CAIAAGTYEQYF.

This clonotype was seen at least ten times. This sequence joins TRBV7-3 and TRBJ2-5; D gene uncertain. There are 13 residues in the CDR3. V lost 4 bases and J 2 bases, leaving 8 bases between the germline ends. The germline V gene encodes CDR1 SGHTA and CDR2 FQGTGA. CDR3 in DNA: TGTGCCAGCAGCTCTGGGCTTCAAGAGACCCAGTACTTC. Residues: CASSSGLQETQYF.

This clonotype was observed a few times. The chain couples TRBV7-2 to TRBJ2-7, with D hard to call. Germline-derived CDR1 and CDR2 are SGHTA and FQGNSA. V was clipped by 5 bases and J by 3 bases, with 8 bases between them. The CDR3 runs 12 residues. CDR3 loop: CASSLTNYEQYF. In DNA, the CDR3 is TGTGCCAGCAGCCTTACAAACTACGAGCAGTACTTC.

The rearrangement links TRBV7-8 to TRBJ2-5; the D is unclear. Germline values: CDR1 SGHVS, CDR2 FQNEAQ. V was clipped by 5 bases and J by 5 bases, with 21 bases between them. The CDR3 totals 16 residues. CDR3 bases: TGTGCCAGCAGCCCAAGGATCAATAAAAAGGTGGAGACCCAGTACTTC. Protein: CASSPRINKKVETQYF.

This clonotype was seen a few times. The J gene is TRBJ2-5, the V gene TRBV5-1; the D is unclear. Germline CDR1 is SGHRS and CDR2 is YFSETQ. The length of the CDR3 is 14 residues. V was pared by 2 bases and J by 5 bases, with 13 bases between. The CDR3 DNA reads TGCGCCAGCAGCTTTGCAGCGCTGGGCGAGACCCAGTACTTC. Translated: CASSFAALGETQYF.

V gene TRBV20-1 combines with J gene TRBJ2-3; D gene ambiguous. The CDR3 runs 13 residues. V was trimmed by 1 base and J by 9 bases, leaving 14 bases between them. Germline V gives CDR1 DFQATT, CDR2 SNEGSKA (reference sequence). CDR3 nucleotide sequence: TGCAGTGCTAGAGGCCCAGTAGGGCGAACGCAGTATTTT. It translates to CSARGPVGRTQYF.